This is a list of T cell receptor beta chains from one sample in a study of long-term antiretroviral therapy in people with HIV. TCRdb's table, derived via immunoSEQ multiplex PCR, lists solely in-frame clones and lacks some. The sample includes some 17,000 clones, 60% to 80% of them seen just once. Sequences were derived from unsorted PBMCs, sampled less than 2.2 years before starting antiretroviral therapy. The source is a man aged 25-40 years with HIV. Each CDR3 is given with its conserved first and last residue. Each record gives: clone size, V gene, J gene, CDR3 protein. Size is omitted from some rows. Given values are once, few, many or a class for expanded clones.

>NA|TRBV19|TRBJ1-2
CASSDRGSVFGYTF
>NA|TRBV5-6|TRBJ2-7
CASSGLPAGGDEQYF
>once|TRBV7-9|TRBJ2-2
CASRSGVGGRTGELFF
>NA|TRBV5-6|TRBJ2-3
CASSWTGGDSTQYF
>once|TRBV18|TRBJ2-3
CASSQDRGNTDTQYF
>NA|TRBV30|TRBJ1-4
CAWSNLVNEKLFF
>few|TRBV10-3|TRBJ1-1
CAISERGTGEVEAFF
>NA|TRBV2|TRBJ1-5
CAGGTGPYQPQHF
>once|TRBV28|TRBJ2-2
CASEPAPRQLGELFF
>NA|TRBV9|TRBJ2-2
CASSVGGGWVSGELFF
>NA|TRBV25-1|TRBJ2-1
CASSEFRVGGEQFF
>few|TRBV18|TRBJ1-2
CASSDYGGYGYTF
>NA|TRBV18|TRBJ2-5
CASSPLISGTQYF
>few|TRBV19|TRBJ2-7
CASSTERGGLYEQYF
>NA|TRBV10-1|TRBJ2-5
CASSESASGTQYF
>NA|TRBV30|TRBJ1-2
CAWSDARGYGYTF
>NA|TRBV7-9|TRBJ1-1
CASRYGQGGDTEAFF
>NA|TRBV7-6|TRBJ2-7
CATPTWTAGEQYF
>NA|TRBV9|TRBJ2-7
CASSEGQGRTYEQYF
>NA|TRBV7-9|TRBJ2-7
CASSLEGGSYEQYF
>medium-sized|TRBV10-1|TRBJ2-1
CASSLYIGNEQFF
>NA|TRBV27|TRBJ1-5
CASSFNGVEQPQHF
>NA|TRBV7-2|TRBJ2-3
CASSFRPFSDTQYF
>once|TRBV2|TRBJ1-2
CASTPRTVDGYGYTF
>NA|TRBV10-3|TRBJ2-2
CAISASGRSRSGTGELFF
>NA|TRBV6-5|TRBJ1-6
CASKQGADSPLHF
>NA|TRBV27|TRBJ1-5
CASCTGGNQPQHF
>NA|TRBV18|TRBJ1-1
CASSPAPGTGGFTEAFF
>NA|TRBV28|TRBJ1-6
CASSLYSDNSPLHF
>NA|TRBV6-1|TRBJ1-2
CASSEGRVDGYTF
>once|TRBV18|TRBJ1-5
CASSSGQGTLNQPQHF
>NA|TRBV7-2|TRBJ1-5
CASSLADGQPQHF